This T cell receptor beta chain was captured by sequencing in a study of blood T cell repertoires in COVID-19. Assay: immunoSEQ multiplex PCR; the TCRdb copy retains only in-frame clones and omits some. The sample lists some 57,000 clones, around 86% occurring once. Trimming removed 10 bases at V and 2 bases at J, with 15 bases between. The CDR3 sequence is 14 residues long. The germline CDR1 and CDR2 sequences are KGHSH and LQKENI. This clonotype was sampled from a woman of 80 years or more with acute or convalescent COVID-19. Source material: peripheral blood. The chain has TRBV18 and TRBJ1-3, with D uncertain. The chain's CDR3 is CANTDGFPGNTIYF. DNA of the CDR3: TGTGCCAACACAGACGGATTCCCTGGAAACACCATATATTTT.